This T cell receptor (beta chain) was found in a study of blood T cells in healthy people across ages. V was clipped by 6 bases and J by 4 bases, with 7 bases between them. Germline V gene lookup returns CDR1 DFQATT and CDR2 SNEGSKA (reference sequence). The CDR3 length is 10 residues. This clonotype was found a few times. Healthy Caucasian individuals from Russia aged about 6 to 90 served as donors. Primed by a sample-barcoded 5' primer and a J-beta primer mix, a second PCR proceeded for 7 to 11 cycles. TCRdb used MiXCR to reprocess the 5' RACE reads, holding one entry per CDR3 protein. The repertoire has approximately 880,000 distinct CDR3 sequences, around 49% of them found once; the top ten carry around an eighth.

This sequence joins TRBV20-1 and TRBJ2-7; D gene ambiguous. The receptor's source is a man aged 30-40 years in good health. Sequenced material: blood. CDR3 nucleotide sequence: TGCAGTGCGTGGACGTACGAGCAGTACTTC. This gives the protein CSAWTYEQYF.